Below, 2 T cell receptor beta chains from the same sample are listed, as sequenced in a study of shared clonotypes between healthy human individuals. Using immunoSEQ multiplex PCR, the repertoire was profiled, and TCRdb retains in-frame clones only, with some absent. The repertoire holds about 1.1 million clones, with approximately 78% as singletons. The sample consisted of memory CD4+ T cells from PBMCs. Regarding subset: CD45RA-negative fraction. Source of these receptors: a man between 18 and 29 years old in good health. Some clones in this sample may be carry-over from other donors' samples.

The CDR3 is CASGPSAGSWTEAFF. The CDR3 DNA follows: TGCGCCAGCGGACCCTCGGCAGGTAGTTGGACTGAAGCTTTCTTT. The V gene is TRBV5-1, the J gene TRBJ1-1, with no clear D. V dropped 7 bases and J dropped 5 bases, with 21 bases sitting between them. Germline values: CDR1 SGHRS, CDR2 YFSETQ. The CDR3 consists of 15 residues.

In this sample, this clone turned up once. CDR3 coding DNA: TGTGCCAGCAGCCAAGAGCGGGAAGGGGCCTACGAGCAGTACTTC. This sequence encodes CASSQEREGAYEQYF. The chain has TRBV4-2 and TRBJ2-7, with D possibly being TRBD2 (6 bases). Trimming shortened V by 0 bases and J by 2 bases, and 11 bases separated the two germline ends. The CDR3 sequence is 15 residues long. Germline V gene data show CDR1 as LGHNA and CDR2 as YNFKEQ.